The 30 T cell receptor beta chains presented below share a single source sample, sequenced in a study of blood T cell repertoires in COVID-19. Libraries were prepared by immunoSEQ multiplex PCR; TCRdb keeps only in-frame clonotypes and omits some of them. The top ten hold under 20% of the sample, which has approximately 89,000 clones, about four fifths seen once. The sample consisted of peripheral blood. These receptors all stem from a human donor in a cohort sampled during active COVID-19.

V gene TRBV28 combines with J gene TRBJ1-3; 9 bases line up with TRBD1. J gave up 4 bases and V 7 bases, and 11 bases lay outside the gene matches. Germline CDR1 and CDR2: MDHEN and SYDVKM. CDR3 size: 16 residues. The CDR3: CASIGDRTGDGNTIYF. As DNA, the CDR3 is TGTGCCAGCATAGGAGACAGGACAGGGGACGGAAACACCATATATTTT.

The rearrangement joins TRBV19 to TRBJ2-7, with 8 bases identical to TRBD2. This CDR3 is built from 16 residues. Trimming took 5 bases from V and 0 from J; bases not matched to a gene: 9. The germline V gene has CDR1 LNHDA and CDR2 SQIVND (reference sequence). The CDR3 nucleotides are TGTGCCAGTAGTCCTCTAGCCGGGACTAGCTCCTACGAGCAGTACTTC. It codes for CASSPLAGTSSYEQYF. Variable domain in full (rest from reference TRBV19 and TRBJ2-7): DGGITQSPKYLFRKEGQNVTLSCEQNLNHDAMYWYRQDPGQGLRLIYYSQIVNDFQKGDIAEGYSVSREKKESFPLTVTSAQKNPTAFYLCASSPLAGTSSYEQYFGPGTRLTVT.

This chain connects TRBV5-4 to TRBJ1-3; a possible D gene is TRBD1 (6 bases). This CDR3 has 14 residues. In germline, CDR1 is SGHNT, CDR2 YYREEE (reference sequence). Trimming cost V 4 bases and J 8 bases, with 16 bases left between them. CDR3 bases: TGTGCCAGCAGCCCGTCCTGGGGGCGGGACACCATATATTTT. This gives the protein CASSPSWGRDTIYF.

The chain has TRBV19 and TRBJ1-2; D gene uncertain. This CDR3 has 15 amino acids. Germline CDR1 LNHDA, CDR2 SQIVND (reference sequence). V was clipped by 4 bases and J by 5 bases, with 17 bases between them. In DNA, the CDR3 is TGTGCCAGTAGTACCCGGACGGGGAAGGGATATGGCTACACCTTC. Translating it yields CASSTRTGKGYGYTF.

The J gene is TRBJ2-5, the V gene TRBV12-3 or TRBV12-4, with D possibly being TRBD1 (6 bases). V lost 0 bases and J lost 4, with 6 bases in between. This CDR3 is built from 13 residues. In DNA form, the CDR3 reads TGTGCCAGCAGTTTAGCAGGGGGAGAGACCCAGTACTTC. This codes for CASSLAGGETQYF.

Points on this clone: The junction differs from germline at one of its ends, possibly a read error. The chain recombines TRBV19 with TRBJ1-5, with TRBD1 matching 7 bases. CDR3 size: 13 residues. Germline V gene data show CDR1 as LNHDA and CDR2 as SQIVND (reference sequence). CDR3 DNA sequence: TGTGCCAGTAGTTTAGACAGGGATCAGCCCCAGCATTTT. The encoded protein is CASSLDRDQPQHF.

The chain has TRBV10-3 and TRBJ1-2; 8 bases agree with TRBD1. Looked up from germline, CDR1 is ENHRY and CDR2 is SYGVKD. J lost 4 bases, V lost 5 bases, and 9 bases had no gene match. The CDR3 totals 15 residues. The CDR3 here is CAISLDRGALYGYTF. CDR3 sequence (DNA): TGTGCCATCAGTTTAGACAGGGGCGCGCTCTATGGCTACACCTTC.

This clone was detected once. The chain uses TRBV19 and TRBJ1-6, with 8 positions matching TRBD1. The CDR3 has 16 residues. Trimming cost V 3 bases and J 9 bases; bases outside gene matches: 10. Germline loops: CDR1 LNHDA, CDR2 SQIVND (reference sequence). Written as DNA, the CDR3 is TGTGCCAGTAGTATCCTCGGACAGGGACTGCGTTCACCCCTCCACTTT. Translation: CASSILGQGLRSPLHF.

This chain links TRBV24-1 with TRBJ2-7; TRBD2 agrees at 8 bases. Germline V gene sequence: CDR1 KGHDR, CDR2 SFDVKD. CDR3 length equals 15 residues. V lost 3 bases, J lost 3 bases, and 6 bases stayed unmatched. CDR3 loop: CATSDISGNIYEQYF. In nucleotides, the CDR3 is TGTGCCACCAGTGATATTAGCGGGAATATCTACGAGCAGTACTTC.

The rearrangement links TRBV5-1 to TRBJ1-2; 12 positions match TRBD1. The CDR3 has 17 residues. Losses at the gene ends were 7 bases for V and 7 bases for J; bases not matched to a gene: 17. Germline V lookup: CDR1 SGHRS, CDR2 YFSETQ. This CDR3 reads CASQPQGTGGASGGYTF. The CDR3 DNA reads as TGCGCCAGCCAACCCCAAGGGACAGGGGGCGCTTCGGGTGGCTACACCTTC.

The gene calls are TRBV6-5 and TRBJ1-1, with 9 bases identical to TRBD1. This CDR3 comprises 15 residues. With 8 bases clipped from V and 0 bases from J, the junction kept 7 bases outside the gene matches. CDR1 is MNHEY, CDR2 SVGAGI, per germline. CDR3 region: CASETGQGLNTEAFF. The CDR3 nucleotides are TGTGCCAGCGAAACGGGACAGGGTCTGAACACTGAAGCTTTCTTT.

The chain joins TRBV11-2 to TRBJ2-3; TRBD2 aligns across 11 bases. CDR3 length: 17 amino acids. V shed 5 bases and J 3 bases; nucleotides not matched to a gene: 10. Germline V lookup: CDR1 SGHAT, CDR2 FQNNGV. DNA of the CDR3: TGTGCCAGCAGCCCCCGGGTACTAGCGGGAGTTACAGATACGCAGTATTTT. Translated: CASSPRVLAGVTDTQYF.

The J gene is TRBJ2-7, the V gene TRBV11-2; 10 bases are shared with TRBD1. Germline CDR1 SGHAT, CDR2 FQNNGV. This CDR3 has 15 residues. Germline trimming cut 3 bases from V and 3 bases from J; bases unmatched to any gene: 5. CDR3 region: CASSFHRDRGYEQYF. As DNA, the CDR3 is TGTGCCAGCAGCTTCCACCGGGACAGGGGCTACGAGCAGTACTTC.

Only a few counts were recorded for this clone. Other nucleotide sequences from this sample produce the same CDR3. The chain uses TRBV18 and TRBJ1-2; D not resolved. Germline loops: CDR1 KGHSH, CDR2 LQKENI. The length of the CDR3 is 14 residues. The ends were cut back, 2 bases at V and 0 bases at J, with 7 bases in the middle. The CDR3 here is CASSPAGANYGYTF. Written as DNA, the CDR3 is TGTGCCAGCTCACCAGCGGGAGCTAACTATGGCTACACCTTC.

This chain links TRBV18 with TRBJ1-4; D is unclear. V was clipped by 3 bases and J by 5 bases, with 7 bases between them. CDR1 is KGHSH and CDR2 is LQKENI in the germline V gene. CDR3 size: 13 residues. This CDR3 reads CASSPSQNEKLFF. DNA of the CDR3: TGTGCCAGCTCACCGAGCCAAAATGAAAAACTGTTTTTT.

In this sample, this clone turned up a few times. The V call is TRBV30, the J call TRBJ1-5, with 7 bases aligning to TRBD1. Germline CDR1 and CDR2: GTSNPN and SVGIG (reference sequence). The CDR3 loop spans 14 amino acids. V gave up 2 bases and J gave up 7 bases; unmatched junction bases: 8. The CDR3 coding sequence is TGTGCCTGGAGTCCTCAGGGGGTACGGCAGCCCCAGCATTTT. Protein: CAWSPQGVRQPQHF.

The CDR3 nucleotides read TGTGCCAGCAGTGAAGAAGACTCACCGGCGGGACTGAACACTGAAGCTTTCTTT. This translates into CASSEEDSPAGLNTEAFF. The chain carries TRBV6-1 and TRBJ1-1; a possible D gene is TRBD1 (5 bases). The germline gives CDR1 MNHNS, CDR2 SASEGT. Trimming stripped 1 base from V and 0 bases from J, with 18 bases between. The CDR3 is made up of 18 amino acids.

This sequence joins TRBV5-6 and TRBJ2-7; D unclear. CDR1 and CDR2 (germline): SGHDT, YYEEEE. The CDR3 totals 13 residues. With 0 bases removed from V and 1 base from J, the gap between germline ends came to 5 bases. CDR3: CASSLVSSYEQYF. Here the CDR3 DNA reads TGTGCCAGCAGCTTGGTCAGTTCCTACGAGCAGTACTTC.

CDR3 in DNA: TGCGCCAGCAGCCTCGCCGGTCACTCCTACGAGCAGTACTTC. Translated: CASSLAGHSYEQYF. The chain employs TRBV5-1 and TRBJ2-7; D call uncertain. CDR1 SGHRS and CDR2 YFSETQ come from the germline V gene. V was trimmed by 4 bases and J by 0 bases, leaving 11 bases between them. The CDR3 is 14 amino acids.

The V gene is TRBV5-4, the J gene TRBJ1-4, with TRBD1 as a possible D gene (5 bases). Trimming took off 2 bases at V and 5 bases at J, with 10 bases between the two ends. CDR1 is SGHNT and CDR2 is YYREEE in the germline V gene (reference sequence). This CDR3 is built from 14 residues. CDR3: CASSFRQNNEKLFF. In nucleotides, the CDR3 is TGTGCCAGCAGCTTCCGACAGAACAATGAAAAACTGTTTTTT.

V usage is TRBV29-1 and J usage is TRBJ2-1; 7 bases are a match to TRBD1. V shed 5 bases and J 5 bases; nucleotides not matched to a gene: 9. The length of the CDR3 is 14 residues. Germline-derived CDR1 and CDR2 are SQVTM and ANQGSEA. CDR3 sequence (DNA): TGCAGCGTTACGTACAGGGGCCGAAACAATGAGCAGTTCTTC. Translating it yields CSVTYRGRNNEQFF.

The genes are TRBV2 and TRBJ1-5, with 10 bases fitting TRBD1. The CDR3 runs 15 residues. J lost 6 bases, V lost 6 bases, and 8 bases had no gene match. Germline CDR1 SNHLY, CDR2 FYNNEI. The CDR3: CASSLGQGLVQPQHF. For the CDR3, the DNA is TGTGCCAGCAGCCTGGGACAGGGGCTGGTTCAGCCCCAGCATTTT.

As regards this clone: Different DNA sequences within this sample yield the same CDR3. The chain recombines TRBV12-3 or TRBV12-4 with TRBJ1-1; D gene unclear. The V end lost 4 bases, the J end lost 4 bases, and 10 bases lay between the germline ends. This CDR3 is 13 amino acids long. DNA for the CDR3: TGTGCCAGCAGTTCAACTGGAGGCACTGAAGCTTTCTTT. It encodes CASSSTGGTEAFF.

This chain joins TRBV6-1 and TRBJ2-7, with 14 bases aligning to TRBD2. Germline CDR1 and CDR2: MNHNS and SASEGT. This CDR3 comprises 16 residues. Trimming cost V 3 bases and J 2 bases; bases outside gene matches: 3. The CDR3 bases are TGTGCCAGCAGTGAGAGACTAGCGGGAGGGACCTACGAGCAGTACTTC. It yields the protein CASSERLAGGTYEQYF.

This sequence joins TRBV7-2 and TRBJ2-7, with D possibly matching TRBD2 (7 bases). The CDR3 length is 12 residues. CDR1 SGHTA and CDR2 FQGNSA come from the germline V gene. V dropped 5 bases and J dropped 7 bases, with 12 bases sitting between them. The CDR3 protein is CASSPGRGEQYF. CDR3 nucleotide sequence: TGTGCCAGCAGCCCTGGGAGGGGGGAGCAGTACTTC.

Concerning this clone itself: Sequence at one end of the junction differs from germline and may be a read error. V usage is TRBV18 and J usage is TRBJ1-1, with D possibly matching TRBD1 (6 bases). The CDR3 extends over 13 amino acids. Germline V gives CDR1 KGHSH, CDR2 LQKENI. Written as DNA, the CDR3 is TGTGCCAACTCACCAGGGGCAAACACTGAAGCTTTCTTT. As protein: CANSPGANTEAFF.

This chain's CDR3 is CASMGRGVTFEAFF. As DNA, the CDR3 is TGTGCCAGTATGGGCAGGGGGGTTACTTTTGAAGCTTTCTTT. V and J are TRBV19 and TRBJ1-1; the match to TRBD1 covers 7 bases. Looked up from germline, CDR1 is LNHDA and CDR2 is SQIVND (reference sequence). The V gene end was trimmed by 7 bases and the J gene end by 7 bases; junction bases not matched to a gene: 12. The CDR3 extends over 14 amino acids.

The CDR3 region is CASRSTGSAEAFF. CDR3 nucleotides: TGTGCCAGCAGGTCGACAGGGAGTGCTGAAGCTTTCTTT. V usage is TRBV12-3 or TRBV12-4 and J usage is TRBJ1-1; TRBD1 matches 7 bases. V shed 6 bases and J 6 bases; nucleotides not matched to a gene: 7. CDR3 size: 13 residues.

The chain links TRBV27 to TRBJ2-7; 11 bases agree with TRBD2. This CDR3 has 16 amino acids. CDR1 and CDR2 (germline): MNHEY, SMNVEV (reference sequence). The trim removed 3 bases at V and 3 bases at J, leaving 7 bases unmatched. The CDR3 sequence is CASSFVGTSGNYEQYF. The CDR3 DNA reads as TGTGCCAGCAGTTTTGTCGGGACTAGCGGAAACTACGAGCAGTACTTC.

J is TRBJ2-7 and V is TRBV3-1 (or the pseudogene TRBV3-2), with D maybe TRBD1 (6 bases). V was clipped by 4 bases and J by 2 bases, with 12 bases between them. CDR1 and CDR2 from the germline V gene are LGHDT and YNNKEL (reference sequence). The CDR3 runs to 14 residues. The CDR3 coding sequence is TGTGCCAGCAGCCCATGGACAGATCCCTACGAGCAGTACTTC. Amino acids: CASSPWTDPYEQYF.